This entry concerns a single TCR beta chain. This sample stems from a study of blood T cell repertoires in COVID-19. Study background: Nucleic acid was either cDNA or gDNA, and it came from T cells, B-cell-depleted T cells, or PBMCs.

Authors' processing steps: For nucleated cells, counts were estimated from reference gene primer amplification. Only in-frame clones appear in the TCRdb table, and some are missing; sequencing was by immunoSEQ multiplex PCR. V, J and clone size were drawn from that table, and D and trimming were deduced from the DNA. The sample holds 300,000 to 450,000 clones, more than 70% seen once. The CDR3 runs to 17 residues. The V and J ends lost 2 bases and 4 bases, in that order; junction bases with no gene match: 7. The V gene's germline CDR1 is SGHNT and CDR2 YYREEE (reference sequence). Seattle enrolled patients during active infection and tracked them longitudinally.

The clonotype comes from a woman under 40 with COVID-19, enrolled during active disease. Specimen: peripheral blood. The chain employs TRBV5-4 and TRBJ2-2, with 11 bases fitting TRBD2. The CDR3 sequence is CASSFPSGGPGTGELFF. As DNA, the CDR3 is TGTGCCAGCAGCTTTCCTAGCGGGGGGCCGGGCACCGGGGAGCTGTTTTTT.